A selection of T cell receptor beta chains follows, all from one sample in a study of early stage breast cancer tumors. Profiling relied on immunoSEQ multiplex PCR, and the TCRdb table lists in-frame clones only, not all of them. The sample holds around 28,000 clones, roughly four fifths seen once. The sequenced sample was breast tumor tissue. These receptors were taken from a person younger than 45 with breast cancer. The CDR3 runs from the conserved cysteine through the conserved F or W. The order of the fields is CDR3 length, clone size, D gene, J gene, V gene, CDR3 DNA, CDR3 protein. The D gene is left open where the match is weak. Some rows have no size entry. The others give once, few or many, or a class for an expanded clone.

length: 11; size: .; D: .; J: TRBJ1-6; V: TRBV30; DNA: TGTGCCTGGACCAAGGGTTCACCCCTCCACTTT; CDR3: CAWTKGSPLHF
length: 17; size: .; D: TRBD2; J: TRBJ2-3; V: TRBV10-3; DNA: TGTGCCATCAGTGAGTCATCTAGCGGGGGCTACACAGATACGCAGTATTTT; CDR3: CAISESSSGGYTDTQYF
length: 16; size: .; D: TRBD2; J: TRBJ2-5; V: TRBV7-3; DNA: TGTGCCAGCAGCTTATCCGGGACTAGCGGACAAGAGACCCAGTACTTC; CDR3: CASSLSGTSGQETQYF
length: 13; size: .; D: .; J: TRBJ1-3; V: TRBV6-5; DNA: TGTGCCAGCAGTTATTCCTTAATCGAGACCATATATTTT; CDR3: CASSYSLIETIYF
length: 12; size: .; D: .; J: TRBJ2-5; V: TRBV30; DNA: TGTGCCTTGGCGACTGGACAAGAGACCCAGTACTTC; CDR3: CALATGQETQYF
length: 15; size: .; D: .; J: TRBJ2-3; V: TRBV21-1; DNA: TGTGCCACCATAAAATATATCGTCGGGTCAGATACGCAGTATTTT; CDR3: CATIKYIVGSDTQYF
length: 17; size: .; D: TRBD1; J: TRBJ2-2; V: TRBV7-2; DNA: TGTGCCAGCACCCTTCCCCTAACCGGGACAGGGGCCGGGGAGCTGTTTTTT; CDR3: CASTLPLTGTGAGELFF
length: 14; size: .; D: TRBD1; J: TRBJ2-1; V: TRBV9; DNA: TGTGCCAGCAGCGGACAGGGGGCTTACAATGAGCAGTTCTTC; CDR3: CASSGQGAYNEQFF
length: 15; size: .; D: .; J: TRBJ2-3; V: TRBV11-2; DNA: TGTGCCAGCAGCTTAATGGGGGCTGAAGGGGATACGCAGTATTTT; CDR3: CASSLMGAEGDTQYF
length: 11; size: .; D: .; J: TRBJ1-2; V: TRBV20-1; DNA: TGCAGTGCTACGGACCGGGGAGGCTACACCTTC; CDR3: CSATDRGGYTF
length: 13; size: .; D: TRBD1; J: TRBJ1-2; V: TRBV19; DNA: TGTGCCAGTCGCCTCAGGGGGCAGGATGGCTACACCTTC; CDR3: CASRLRGQDGYTF
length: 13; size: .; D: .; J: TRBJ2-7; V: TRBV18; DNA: TGTGCCAGCTCACCAACTGCTGCCTACGAGCAGTACTTC; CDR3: CASSPTAAYEQYF
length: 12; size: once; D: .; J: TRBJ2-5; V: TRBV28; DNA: TGTGCCAGCAGGTCTAGCCGAGAGACCCAGTACTTC; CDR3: CASRSSRETQYF
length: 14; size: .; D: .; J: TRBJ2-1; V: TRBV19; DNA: TGTGCCAGTATGCGCATCGGGAACTACAATGAGCAGTTCTTC; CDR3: CASMRIGNYNEQFF
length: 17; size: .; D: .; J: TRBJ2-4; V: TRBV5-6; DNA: TGTGCCAGCAGCTTACGCCCGGGACGCCCAACCGAAAACATTCAGTACTTC; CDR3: CASSLRPGRPTENIQYF
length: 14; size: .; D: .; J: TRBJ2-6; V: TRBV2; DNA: TGTGCCAGCGCCGGGGACTCTGGGGCCAACGTCCTGACTTTC; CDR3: CASAGDSGANVLTF